This passage covers 12 T cell receptor beta chains from one sample sequenced in a study of cytomegalovirus exposure and HLA in healthy donors. PCR involved 60 Vbeta and 13 Jbeta primers. The assay was immunoSEQ multiplex PCR, and TCRdb's table has in-frame clones only and misses some. The sample holds approximately 120,000 clones, over 65% seen once. The sequenced sample consisted of PBMCs. Receptors were obtained from a man aged 25-45 years in good health and CMV-seropositive.

This clone is a singleton in its sample. J is TRBJ1-2 and V is TRBV5-1, with no clear D. The CDR3 sequence is 12 residues long. Trimming pared 0 bases from V and 6 bases from J, leaving 6 bases between. In germline, CDR1 is SGHRS, CDR2 YFSETQ. CDR3 loop: CASSLASDGYTF. The CDR3 DNA sequence: TGCGCCAGCAGCTTGGCCTCGGATGGCTACACCTTC.

The chain joins TRBV10-3 to TRBJ2-1; 12 bases line up with TRBD2. Germline V gene data show CDR1 as ENHRY and CDR2 as SYGVKD. With V trimmed by 6 bases and J by 1 base, 4 bases remained unmatched. The CDR3 is 16 amino acids. The CDR3 DNA reads TGTGCCATCAGGCCGGGACTAGCGGGTTCCTACAATGAGCAGTTCTTC. As protein: CAIRPGLAGSYNEQFF.

The chain carries TRBV18 and TRBJ2-7, with a possible D match to TRBD2 (6 bases). The V end lost 2 bases, the J end lost 3 bases, and 8 bases lay between the germline ends. This CDR3 region has 13 residues. Germline values: CDR1 KGHSH, CDR2 LQKENI. CDR3 sequence (DNA): TGTGCCAGCTCACCAGCCGGGGGCTACGAGCAGTACTTC. This gives the protein CASSPAGGYEQYF.

V is TRBV29-1 and J is TRBJ2-2, with TRBD1 as a possible D gene (6 bases). The length of the CDR3 is 13 residues. Trimming pared 7 bases from V and 0 bases from J, leaving 9 bases between. Germline CDR1 reads SQVTM; CDR2 reads ANQGSEA. CDR3 loop: CSGGTSNTGELFF. The CDR3 nucleotides are TGCAGCGGGGGGACATCGAACACCGGGGAGCTGTTTTTT.

This clone was detected only a few times. The chain's CDR3 is CASSILVGGPGNIQYF. CDR3 coding DNA: TGTGCCAGTAGTATATTGGTGGGAGGGCCGGGAAACATTCAGTACTTC. The chain couples TRBV19 to TRBJ2-4, with TRBD2 matching over 7 bases. The CDR3 has 16 residues. From germline, CDR1 is LNHDA and CDR2 SQIVND (reference sequence). Trimming took 2 bases from V and 6 from J; bases not matched to a gene: 10.

The chain is built from TRBV5-1 and TRBJ2-1; possibly TRBD2 for D (6 bases). V shed 2 bases and J shed 2 bases, with 11 bases lying between them. CDR3 size: 15 residues. Germline V gene lookup returns CDR1 SGHRS and CDR2 YFSETQ. CDR3 coding DNA: TGCGCCAGCAGCTTCGGGGGAGAGGCCTACAATGAGCAGTTCTTC. This gives the protein CASSFGGEAYNEQFF.

A few counts support this clone. The chain uses TRBV7-2 and TRBJ2-1; D perhaps matches TRBD2 (6 bases). Germline V gene sequence: CDR1 SGHTA, CDR2 FQGNSA. The CDR3 has 16 amino acids. V gave up 0 bases and J gave up 4 bases, with 13 bases separating them. The CDR3 loop reads CASSLALGRGYNEQFF. As DNA, the CDR3 is TGTGCCAGCAGCTTAGCGTTGGGGCGGGGATACAATGAGCAGTTCTTC.

J is TRBJ1-1 and V is TRBV6-1; 10 nucleotides line up with TRBD1. Germline V gene lookup returns CDR1 MNHNS and CDR2 SASEGT. The CDR3 extends over 15 amino acids. J gave up 5 bases and V 7 bases, and 10 bases lay outside the gene matches. The CDR3 here is CASTGQGGRWTEAFF. CDR3 bases: TGTGCCAGCACCGGACAGGGGGGAAGATGGACTGAAGCTTTCTTT.

The chain employs TRBV11-2 and TRBJ1-2, with D perhaps matching TRBD1 (6 bases). In germline, CDR1 is SGHAT, CDR2 FQNNGV. CDR3 size: 16 residues. Trimming removed 1 base from V and 5 bases from J, with 17 bases in between. The CDR3 nucleotides are TGTGCCAGCAGCTTAGGAAGAACAGGGTCTCTTTATGGCTACACCTTC. Translating it yields CASSLGRTGSLYGYTF.

This clone turned up a few times. One end of the junction does not line up with germline, which may come from a read error. The chain links TRBV7-7 to TRBJ2-5, with a tentative D call TRBD2 (5 bases). Germline CDR1 is SSHAT and CDR2 is FNYEAQ (reference sequence). This CDR3 has 15 residues. This CDR3 reads CASSPNLANQETQYF. CDR3 DNA: TGTGCTAGCAGCCCCAATCTAGCTAACCAAGAGACCCAGTACTTC. Together with reference TRBV7-7 and TRBJ2-5, the CDR3 gives the full variable domain: GAGVSQSPRYKVTKRGQDVTLRCDPISSHATLYWYQQALGQGPEFLTYFNYEAQPDKSGLPSDRFSAERPEGSISTLTIQRTEQRDSAMYRCASSPNLANQETQYFGPGTRLLVL.

V is TRBV9 and J is TRBJ1-1; a weak D match, TRBD1 (6 bases). The V end lost 4 bases, the J end lost 0 bases, and 13 bases lay between the germline ends. CDR1 and CDR2 (germline): SGDLS, YYNGEE. The CDR3 runs 15 residues. The CDR3 region is CASSRGGSVNTEAFF. CDR3 DNA sequence: TGTGCCAGCAGCCGGGGGGGCAGCGTGAACACTGAAGCTTTCTTT.

J is TRBJ2-1 and V is TRBV27; D possibly corresponds to TRBD1 (5 bases). Between the trimmed V and J ends, which lost 1 base and 5 bases, there was a span of 15 bases. Per the germline V gene, CDR1 is MNHEY and CDR2 is SMNVEV (reference sequence). CDR3 length: 16 residues. The CDR3 here is CASSLYSQAGNNEQFF. CDR3 in DNA: TGTGCCAGCAGTTTATACAGCCAGGCAGGGAACAATGAGCAGTTCTTC.